This T cell receptor beta chain was sequenced during a study of T cell changes during pregnancy in multiple sclerosis. The V end was cut by 4 bases, the J end by 0 bases, with 9 bases between. The CDR3 consists of 15 residues. CDR1 and CDR2 from the germline V gene are SGHAT and FQNNGV. Sequenced by immunoSEQ multiplex PCR; TCRdb stores in-frame clones only, minus some. The table records 35,000 to 50,000 clones, roughly nine tenths of them present only once. Sequenced here: CD4+ T cells from peripheral blood mononuclear cells, sampled after pregnancy. The genes are TRBV11-2 and TRBJ2-2, with D possibly being TRBD1 (6 bases). The sequence came from a female donor with multiple sclerosis, enrolled in a pregnancy study. CDR3 DNA: TGTGCCAGCAGCTCGCAGGGGACGAACACCGGGGAGCTGTTTTTT. Its translation: CASSSQGTNTGELFF.